Below, one T cell receptor (beta chain) is given with its context. Its antigen is unknown. It may be a read error: a sequence one base away is much more abundant. V lost 3 bases, J lost 3 bases, and 24 bases lay in between. Looked up from germline, CDR1 is KGHSH and CDR2 is LQKENI. CDR3 size: 19 residues. This sample was taken from a study of metastatic and nonmetastatic thyroid tumors. On the study more broadly: Malignant thyroid and benign thyroid patients provided blood and tumor or nodule tissue whose repertoires were compared.

Thyroid surgery was preceded by no treatment in any patient. Study-wide results and limits: Reported TCR beta diversity, measured in blood and tumor, was significantly higher for malignant thyroid tumors than for benign nodules.

In the original processing: The distant-metastasis classifier for papillary thyroid cancer was built from CDR3 differences across clinicopathological groups. TCRdb called clones again from the PCR reads with MiXCR. It is TCRdb's table, rather than the study itself, that gives the V and J calls and clone size. This table holds under 35,000 clones, 20% to 25% found once. Sequenced material: blood. The V gene is TRBV18, the J gene TRBJ2-1, with a tentative D call TRBD2 (6 bases). The receptor's source is a female donor with papillary thyroid cancer or a benign thyroid nodule (not recorded which). Some clones in this sample may be carry-over from other donors' samples. CDR3 in amino acids: CASSPPTVVSRTIYNEQFF. The CDR3 DNA sequence: TGTGCCAGCTCACCTCCAACCGTTGTGAGTCGGACTATCTACAATGAGCAGTTCTTC.